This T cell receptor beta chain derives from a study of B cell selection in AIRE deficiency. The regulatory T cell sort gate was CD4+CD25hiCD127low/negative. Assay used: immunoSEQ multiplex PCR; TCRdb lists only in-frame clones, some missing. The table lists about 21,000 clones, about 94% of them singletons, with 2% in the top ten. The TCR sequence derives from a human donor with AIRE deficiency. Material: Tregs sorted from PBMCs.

CDR3 sequence (DNA): TGTGCCAGCAGCGGCGATCGGGCCATCGACGGGCAGCCCCAGCATTTT. This encodes CASSGDRAIDGQPQHF. J is TRBJ1-5 and V is TRBV7-8; D gene uncertain. The V gene's germline CDR1 is SGHVS and CDR2 FQNEAQ. V lost 5 bases and J 7 bases, leaving 21 bases between the germline ends. The CDR3 has 16 amino acids.